This T cell receptor beta chain was captured in a study of OX40 agonist ivuxolimab in advanced cancers. Samples were taken at baseline and on day 1 of cycles 4 and 7. Profiled with immunoSEQ multiplex PCR; TCRdb holds only in-frame clones, not every one. The sample holds 50,000 to 65,000 clones, roughly nine tenths seen once. The CDR3 is 14 residues long. V dropped 4 bases and J dropped 2 bases, with 9 bases sitting between them. CDR1 is SNHLY and CDR2 is FYNNEI in the germline V gene. The sequence was obtained from an adult with an advanced solid tumor such as melanoma, head and neck, liver or kidney cancer. This rearrangement joins TRBV2 to TRBJ1-5; perhaps TRBD1 as D (6 bases). The source was CD4+ or CD8+ T cells sorted from blood, collected in a trial of the OX40 agonist ivuxolimab. CDR3 sequence: CASSASGGNQPQHF. The DNA of the CDR3 is TGTGCCAGCAGTGCGTCAGGGGGCAATCAGCCCCAGCATTTT.